This T cell receptor (beta chain) was identified during a study of blood T cell repertoires in COVID-19. Original analysis: Estimated nucleated cell counts came from reference gene primer amplification. Sequencing used immunoSEQ multiplex PCR; TCRdb keeps in-frame clones, though not all of them. V and J calls and clone size are those listed in that table; D and trimming were worked out from the DNA. The repertoire holds hundreds of thousands of clones, with approximately 91% as singletons. The germline gives CDR1 SGHTS, CDR2 YDEGEE. The V end lost 7 bases, the J end lost 4 bases, and 12 bases lay between the germline ends. The CDR3 consists of 12 residues.

This clonotype was sampled from a human donor in a cohort sampled during active COVID-19. The specimen was peripheral blood. The rearrangement links TRBV5-8 to TRBJ2-7; D might be TRBD2 (7 bases). CDR3 residues: CASRGAPYEQYF. CDR3 in DNA: TGTGCCAGCCGGGGGGCACCATACGAGCAGTACTTC.